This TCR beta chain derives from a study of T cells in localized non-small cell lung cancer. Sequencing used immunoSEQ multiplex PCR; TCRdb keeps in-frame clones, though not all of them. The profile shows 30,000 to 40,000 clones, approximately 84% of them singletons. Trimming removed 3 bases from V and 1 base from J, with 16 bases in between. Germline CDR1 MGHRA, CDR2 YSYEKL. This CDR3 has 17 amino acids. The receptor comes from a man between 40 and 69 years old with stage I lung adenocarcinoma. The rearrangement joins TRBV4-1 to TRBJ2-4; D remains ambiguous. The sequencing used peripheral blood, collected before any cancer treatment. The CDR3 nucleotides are TGCGCCAGCAGCCAGCCCGCCGAAGGGCTTGCCAAAAACATTCAGTACTTC. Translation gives CASSQPAEGLAKNIQYF.